A few counts support the clone carrying this T cell receptor (beta chain). Distinct nucleotide sequences in the sample also encode this CDR3. The sample belongs to a study of blood T cell repertoires in COVID-19. CDR3 length: 13 amino acids. The V and J ends lost 3 bases and 4 bases respectively, with 9 bases between them. Profiled with immunoSEQ multiplex PCR; TCRdb holds only in-frame clones, not every one. Among roughly 150,000 clones listed, around 90% were seen once. The sequence came from a woman of 80 years or more with COVID-19, enrolled during active disease. The chain uses TRBV12-3 or TRBV12-4 and TRBJ1-1; tentative D call: TRBD1 (6 bases). The sample was peripheral blood. The CDR3 region has the DNA TGTGCCAGCAGTTTGGCCAGGGGCACTGAAGCTTTCTTT. Translating it yields CASSLARGTEAFF.